This T cell receptor beta chain was sequenced in a study of CD8 T cells in Susac syndrome. RNA totalling roughly 0.5 to 1 ug underwent reverse transcription with random hexamers. Amplification of TCR beta CDR3 was carried out by immunoSEQ multiplex PCR, which covered 54 Vbeta and 13 Jbeta segments. TCRdb passed the immunoSEQ multiplex PCR reads through MiXCR, listing each CDR3 protein once. Of some 120,000 distinct CDR3 sequences listed, approximately 96% were seen once; the top ten hold 0.085% to 0.09%. Germline V lookup: CDR1 ENHRY, CDR2 SYGVKD. The V end was cut by 3 bases, the J end by 4 bases, with 7 bases between. The CDR3 runs to 14 residues.

The sample consisted of CD4+ T cells from PBMCs. The clonotype comes from a human donor in good health. The chain recombines TRBV10-3 with TRBJ2-6, with D uncertain. CDR3 residues: CAISDTGGANVLTF. DNA of the CDR3: TGTGCCATCAGTGACACTGGAGGGGCCAACGTCCTGACTTTC.